What follows are 9 T cell receptor beta chains derived from one specimen sequenced in a study of blood T cell repertoires in COVID-19. Sequencing was performed with immunoSEQ multiplex PCR; in TCRdb, only in-frame clones are kept and a portion is missing. The data show hundreds of thousands of clones, 70% to 90% seen once. The sequencing input was PBMCs or T cells enriched from blood (not recorded which). The receptors originated from a woman in her 30s who had recovered from COVID-19.

This chain joins TRBV6-5 and TRBJ1-6; D is undetermined. V lost 6 bases and J lost 4, with 13 bases in between. The CDR3 totals 15 residues. Germline CDR1 MNHEY, CDR2 SVGAGI. CDR3 DNA sequence: TGTGCCAGCAGGAGTATGGTGTTGTATAATTCACCCCTCCACTTT. Translation: CASRSMVLYNSPLHF.

The V gene is TRBV7-3, the J gene TRBJ1-1; D remains unclear. The CDR3 length is 12 residues. CDR1 SGHTA and CDR2 FQGTGA come from the germline V gene. The ends were cut back, 2 bases at V and 6 bases at J, with 7 bases in the middle. CDR3 coding DNA: TGTGCCAGCAGCTTAGGAGGTTCTGAAGCTTTCTTT. It codes for CASSLGGSEAFF.

The chain links TRBV7-9 to TRBJ2-2, with D perhaps TRBD2 (5 bases). Germline values: CDR1 SEHNR, CDR2 FQNEAQ (reference sequence). The V gene lost 2 bases and the J gene lost 2 bases, with 12 bases spanning the gap. The CDR3 consists of 16 residues. The CDR3 bases are TGTGCCAGCAGCTTACGACTATCTCCTAACACCGGGGAGCTGTTTTTT. Translated, it gives CASSLRLSPNTGELFF.

The chain joins TRBV9 to TRBJ1-6; tentatively, D is TRBD1 (5 bases). This CDR3 has 14 amino acids. V gave up 1 base and J gave up 6 bases, with 8 bases separating them. Germline assignment: CDR1 SGDLS and CDR2 YYNGEE. CDR3 sequence: CASSVWGVNSPLHF. The CDR3 nucleotides are TGTGCCAGCAGCGTATGGGGGGTTAATTCACCCCTCCACTTT.

This clone was counted once. The chain combines TRBV2 with TRBJ1-2; 9 nucleotides line up with TRBD1. The CDR3 totals 17 residues. The V and J ends lost 6 bases and 6 bases, in that order; junction bases with no gene match: 17. CDR1 SNHLY and CDR2 FYNNEI come from the germline V gene. Written as DNA, the CDR3 is TGTGCCAGCAGACGACTAACCGGGACAGGGAAAGGTGATGGCTACACCTTC. Translated: CASRRLTGTGKGDGYTF.

This clone appeared once. The rearrangement joins TRBV6-5 to TRBJ1-1; 7 bases match TRBD1. CDR1 is MNHEY and CDR2 is SVGAGI in the germline V gene. J gave up 1 base and V 4 bases, and 6 bases lay outside the gene matches. This CDR3 contains 15 residues. Written as DNA, the CDR3 is TGTGCCAGCAGTTTCGTCGGGACAGCGAACACTGAAGCTTTCTTT. Translated, it gives CASSFVGTANTEAFF.

The chain is built from TRBV7-3 and TRBJ2-6; D is perhaps TRBD2 (5 bases). This CDR3 contains 18 residues. Per germline, CDR1 SGHTA and CDR2 FQGTGA. The V end lost 6 bases, the J end lost 0 bases, and 18 bases lay between the germline ends. The CDR3 is CASSPGRVGVSGANVLTF. CDR3 nucleotides: TGTGCCAGCAGTCCCGGGCGGGTTGGGGTCTCTGGGGCCAACGTCCTGACTTTC. The whole variable domain, filled in from reference TRBV7-3 and TRBJ2-6, reads GAGVSQTPSNKVTEKGKYVELRCDPISGHTALYWYRQSLGQGPEFLIYFQGTGAADDSGLPNDRFFAVRPEGSVSTLKIQRTERGDSAVYLCASSPGRVGVSGANVLTFGAGSRLTVL.

The rearrangement joins TRBV9 to TRBJ1-1; TRBD1 matches 7 bases. This CDR3 is built from 15 residues. With 3 bases clipped from V and 2 bases from J, the junction kept 7 bases outside the gene matches. Germline loops: CDR1 SGDLS, CDR2 YYNGEE. DNA of the CDR3: TGTGCCAGCAGCGCAGAGACAGGGATAAACACTGAAGCTTTCTTT. Protein: CASSAETGINTEAFF.

The chain combines TRBV30 with TRBJ1-1; D ambiguous. This CDR3 is 13 amino acids long. CDR1 and CDR2 (germline): GTSNPN, SVGIG (reference sequence). The germline V and J ends were trimmed by 2 bases and 1 base, with 8 bases remaining between them. The CDR3 here is CAWSPPWNTEAFF. The DNA of the CDR3 is TGTGCCTGGAGTCCCCCGTGGAACACTGAAGCTTTCTTT.